The subject of this entry is one TCR beta chain. Its antigen is as yet unknown. This entry belongs to a study of post-analysis software for immune sequencing data. Whole-study context: The study covered relapsing-remitting, secondary progressive and progressive-relapsing courses of multiple sclerosis.

Study-level points and caveats: TRBV5-6, TRBV5-1 and TRBV20-1 were among a handful of TRBV segments more frequent in patients than controls. Relative to controls, patients with multiple sclerosis showed significantly lower normalized Chao1 diversity. Analysis by F measure revealed that same-batch samples clustered strongly together.

Unique molecular identifiers had been added to the TCR beta cDNA libraries. cDNA molecules numbering about 470,000 came from approximately 1 to 10 million T cells. TCRdb reprocessed the PCR reads via MiXCR and lists one record per CDR3 protein. The data hold roughly 180,000 distinct CDR3 sequences, with 25% to 35% observed a single time. The CDR3 is 14 amino acids. Germline CDR1 and CDR2: DFQATT and SNEGSKA (reference sequence). The V gene lost 3 bases and the J gene lost 1 base, with 10 bases spanning the gap. The sequence was collected from a girl aged 10 to 17 with multiple sclerosis. The chain has TRBV20-1 and TRBJ2-1; D remains ambiguous. Source material: blood. CDR3 loop: CSASKGFSYNEQFF. CDR3 in DNA: TGCAGTGCTAGTAAAGGGTTTTCCTACAATGAGCAGTTCTTC.